A single sample gave rise to the 21 T cell receptor beta chains below, sequenced in a study of graft-versus-host responses after intestinal transplantation. Libraries were prepared by immunoSEQ multiplex PCR; TCRdb keeps only in-frame clonotypes and omits some of them. Seen here are some 81,000 clones, approximately 91% observed once, and the top ten hold around 0.35%. Their antigens are not known. The sample consisted of unstimulated CD4+ T cells sorted from spleen or lymph node cells, taken before intestinal transplant. These receptors were obtained from a human donor who received an intestinal transplant.

V and J are TRBV6-5 and TRBJ1-1; 8 nucleotides line up with TRBD1. CDR3 size: 15 residues. V was pared by 6 bases and J by 1 base, with 7 bases of the junction left unmatched. From germline, CDR1 is MNHEY and CDR2 SVGAGI. Written as DNA, the CDR3 is TGTGCCAGCAGCCTATATACAGGGGGGAACACTGAAGCTTTCTTT. This gives the protein CASSLYTGGNTEAFF.

The rearrangement joins TRBV5-1 to TRBJ2-3; 8 nucleotides align to TRBD1. Germline loops: CDR1 SGHRS, CDR2 YFSETQ. With V trimmed by 5 bases and J by 1 base, 6 bases remained unmatched. This CDR3 spans 15 amino acids. This chain's CDR3 is CASSGDRRGTDTQYF. The CDR3 bases are TGCGCCAGCAGTGGGGACAGGAGAGGCACAGATACGCAGTATTTT.

The rearrangement uses TRBV11-2 and TRBJ1-3; D gene uncertain. CDR1 and CDR2 from the germline V gene are SGHAT and FQNNGV. Trimming left V 2 bases short and J 4 bases short, with 3 bases between. This CDR3 is built from 12 residues. The chain's CDR3 is CASSLPGNTIYF. In nucleotides, the CDR3 is TGTGCCAGCAGCTTACCGGGAAACACCATATATTTT.

The chain uses TRBV19 and TRBJ2-1, with 14 nucleotides matching TRBD2. Germline CDR1 and CDR2: LNHDA and SQIVND (reference sequence). The CDR3 loop spans 16 amino acids. The V gene end was trimmed by 5 bases and the J gene end by 10 bases; junction bases not matched to a gene: 10. The CDR3 loop reads CASSPQTSGRAGEQFF. CDR3 nucleotides: TGTGCCAGTAGTCCCCAGACTAGCGGGAGGGCCGGGGAGCAGTTCTTC.

The J gene is TRBJ2-1, the V gene TRBV5-1; TRBD1 is a possible D gene (6 bases). The CDR3 has 14 residues. The V gene's germline CDR1 is SGHRS and CDR2 YFSETQ. V lost 5 bases and J 6 bases, leaving 15 bases between the germline ends. As DNA, the CDR3 is TGCGCCAGCAGGTGGGACACCCCTACCAATGAGCAGTTCTTC. Protein product: CASRWDTPTNEQFF.

The chain combines TRBV9 with TRBJ2-7; weak D call: TRBD2 (5 bases). The germline V and J ends were trimmed by 4 bases and 4 bases, with 12 bases remaining between them. Germline CDR1 and CDR2: SGDLS and YYNGEE. The CDR3 totals 13 residues. CDR3 region: CASSPQGGYEQYF. For the CDR3, the DNA is TGTGCCAGCAGCCCCCAAGGCGGGTACGAGCAGTACTTC.

The chain joins TRBV5-6 to TRBJ1-3; a weak D match, TRBD1 (6 bases). Trimming shortened V by 0 bases and J by 1 base, and 8 bases separated the two germline ends. This CDR3 comprises 15 residues. CDR1 and CDR2 (germline): SGHDT, YYEEEE. The CDR3 here is CASSLGGGSGNTIYF. For the CDR3, the DNA is TGTGCCAGCAGCTTGGGAGGGGGATCTGGAAACACCATATATTTT.

V gene TRBV5-1 combines with J gene TRBJ2-3, with TRBD2 matching over 12 bases. The V gene's germline CDR1 is SGHRS and CDR2 YFSETQ. The CDR3 spans 14 residues. J gave up 6 bases and V 4 bases, and 3 bases lay outside the gene matches. Here the CDR3 DNA reads TGCGCCAGCAGCCCAACTAGCGGGGGGGATACGCAGTATTTT. Encoded protein: CASSPTSGGDTQYF.

The V call is TRBV15, the J call TRBJ2-7; tentative D call: TRBD1 (5 bases). Germline V gives CDR1 LNHNV, CDR2 YYDKDF (reference sequence). The CDR3 spans 14 residues. V gave up 1 base and J gave up 6 bases, with 13 bases separating them. CDR3 coding DNA: TGTGCCACCAGCAGAGGTCCAGGGTCGGGCGAGCAGTACTTC. Protein sequence: CATSRGPGSGEQYF.

The J gene is TRBJ1-2, the V gene TRBV5-1; the match to TRBD1 covers 7 bases. Germline V gives CDR1 SGHRS, CDR2 YFSETQ. There are 15 residues in the CDR3. Germline trimming cut 0 bases from V and 4 bases from J; bases unmatched to any gene: 6. The CDR3 loop is CASSLEGARAYGYTF. The CDR3, as DNA: TGCGCCAGCAGCTTGGAGGGGGCCAGGGCCTATGGCTACACCTTC.

This chain joins TRBV19 and TRBJ1-1, with D tentatively TRBD1 (5 bases). The CDR3 loop spans 13 amino acids. V was trimmed by 5 bases and J by 4 bases, leaving 11 bases between them. Germline V lookup: CDR1 LNHDA, CDR2 SQIVND (reference sequence). CDR3 bases: TGTGCCAGTAGTGTCGAAAGGGGCACTGAAGCTTTCTTT. It is translated as CASSVERGTEAFF.

J is TRBJ2-7 and V is TRBV7-2, with 9 bases that match TRBD2. Unmatched junction bases numbered 1, after V lost 2 bases and J lost 2 bases. The CDR3 is 14 amino acids. The germline CDR1 and CDR2 sequences are SGHTA and FQGNSA. The CDR3 here is CASSLLAGPYEQYF. CDR3 DNA sequence: TGTGCCAGCAGCTTACTAGCGGGGCCCTACGAGCAGTACTTC.

The chain links TRBV19 to TRBJ1-5, with D unresolved. V was pared by 6 bases and J by 0 bases, with 9 bases between. Germline V gene lookup returns CDR1 LNHDA and CDR2 SQIVND (reference sequence). This CDR3 spans 14 amino acids. The CDR3 protein is CASRPEASNQPQHF. CDR3 DNA: TGTGCCAGTAGGCCGGAGGCTAGCAATCAGCCCCAGCATTTT.

The chain uses TRBV5-1 and TRBJ1-1; D call uncertain. V lost 0 bases and J 1 base, leaving 10 bases between the germline ends. Germline-derived CDR1 and CDR2 are SGHRS and YFSETQ. This CDR3 comprises 15 residues. The CDR3 nucleotides are TGCGCCAGCAGCTTGGATTTCCGAGAGAACACTGAAGCTTTCTTT. Protein: CASSLDFRENTEAFF.

The chain is built from TRBV6-1 and TRBJ1-2, with 9 bases aligning to TRBD1. Germline V gene data show CDR1 as MNHNS and CDR2 as SASEGT. The CDR3 loop spans 14 amino acids. Losses at the gene ends were 6 bases for V and 2 bases for J; bases not matched to a gene: 4. The CDR3 spells CASSRGQGNYGYTF. The CDR3 DNA sequence: TGTGCCAGCAGCCGGGGACAGGGAAACTATGGCTACACCTTC.

The V and J genes are TRBV27 and TRBJ1-3, with TRBD1 matching over 7 bases. V lost 2 bases and J lost 3; bases outside the gene matches: 16. The germline CDR1 and CDR2 sequences are MNHEY and SMNVEV (reference sequence). The CDR3 totals 19 residues. The CDR3 protein is CASSLPRDSQPTGGNTIYF. CDR3 DNA sequence: TGTGCCAGCAGTTTACCGCGGGACAGCCAACCGACCGGTGGAAACACCATATATTTT.

The J gene is TRBJ2-5, the V gene TRBV6-1, with a weak D call TRBD1 (6 bases). The J call may not be correct, given that the DNA end is closer to TRBJ2-7. Germline V CDR1 and CDR2: MNHNS, SASEGT. The CDR3 runs to 16 residues. The CDR3 DNA is TGTGCCAGCAGTGAAGCGCTTGGCCACCTCAGGGGCGAGCAGTACTTC. It yields the protein CASSEALGHLRGEQYF.

In nucleotides, the CDR3 is TGCGCCAGCAGCTTGGCTAGCTCTGGGGCCAACGTCCTGACTTTC. It encodes CASSLASSGANVLTF. The V and J genes are TRBV5-1 and TRBJ2-6; D gene uncertain. From germline, CDR1 is SGHRS and CDR2 YFSETQ. This CDR3 has 15 residues. The V end was cut by 0 bases, the J end by 0 bases, with 4 bases between.

The chain recombines TRBV11-1 with TRBJ2-3; D not certain. Germline V gene lookup returns CDR1 SGHAT and CDR2 FQDESV (reference sequence). The CDR3 is 13 residues long. V was shortened by 6 bases and J by 0 bases, with 7 bases between the two germline ends. CDR3 DNA: TGTGCCAGCAGGAGTCGTAGCACAGATACGCAGTATTTT. Protein: CASRSRSTDTQYF.

This chain links TRBV7-3 with TRBJ2-3, with 9 positions matching TRBD2. CDR1 is SGHTA, CDR2 FQGTGA, per germline. V lost 2 bases, J lost 3 bases, and 0 bases stayed unmatched. This CDR3 spans 14 amino acids. The CDR3 DNA is TGTGCCAGCAGCTTACTAGCGGGGACAGATACGCAGTATTTT. It translates to CASSLLAGTDTQYF.

This chain joins TRBV6-5 and TRBJ1-2; D gene unclear. Germline V gives CDR1 MNHEY, CDR2 SVGAGI. Trimming took off 2 bases at V and 4 bases at J, with 11 bases between the two ends. CDR3 size: 14 residues. The CDR3 here is CASSYGQTLYGYTF. The CDR3 DNA sequence: TGTGCCAGCAGTTACGGGCAGACCCTCTATGGCTACACCTTC.